This T cell receptor (beta chain) was retrieved from a study of Ad26.COV2.S vaccination and SARS-CoV-2 variants. Whole-study findings and limits: Spike-specific TCR breadth was greater in vaccine than placebo recipients. Vaccine and placebo groups showed comparable non-spike TCR breadth.

The CDR3 is made up of 14 amino acids. CDR1 and CDR2 from the germline V gene are LNHDA and SQIVND (reference sequence). V was trimmed by 9 bases and J by 3 bases, leaving 14 bases between them. The treatment was: 19 received Ad26.COV2.S at low or high dose, single or two shots; about 5 received placebo; per-sample allocation not given. Vaccine and placebo recipients were sampled on day 63 after the first injection. The assay was immunoSEQ multiplex PCR, and TCRdb's table has in-frame clones only and misses some. The sample contains about 480,000 clones, approximately 90% of which appear only once. This clone was found a few times. Its antigen is undetermined.

The TCR originated in a person aged 18-60 years who received the Ad26.COV2.S COVID-19 vaccine or a placebo. Sequenced material: peripheral blood, taken in a trial of Ad26.COV2.S vaccine versus placebo. This chain connects TRBV19 to TRBJ2-2; TRBD1 or TRBD2 may be the D gene (5 bases each). For the CDR3, the DNA is TGTGCCAGCCGGGACCTTTGGGACACCGGGGAGCTGTTTTTT. It is translated as CASRDLWDTGELFF.